Listed below are T cell receptor beta chains from one sample, sequenced in a study of blood T cells in healthy people across ages. TCRdb itself ran the 5' RACE reads through MiXCR, one entry per CDR3 protein. This sample carries around 1,100,000 distinct CDR3 sequences, roughly two fifths of them seen once, and the ten largest clones take around 12%. Sequenced input: blood. The receptors originated from a young man in good health. Each CDR3 is given with its conserved first and last residue. The order of the fields is D gene, V gene, clone size, J gene, CDR3 DNA, CDR3 protein. The D gene is left open where the match is weak. The size field is filled for only some rows; it gives once, few, many or a size class.

D gene: TRBD2
V gene: TRBV19
clone size: few
J gene: TRBJ2-3
CDR3 DNA: TGTGCCAGTAGGACGACTAGCGGGAGTACAGATACGCAGTATTTT
CDR3 protein: CASRTTSGSTDTQYF

D gene: NA
V gene: TRBV6-2/TRBV6-3
clone size: few
J gene: TRBJ1-2
CDR3 DNA: TGTGCCAGCAGTAGAGACACCCCTAACTATGGCTACACCTTC
CDR3 protein: CASSRDTPNYGYTF

D gene: NA
V gene: TRBV29-1
clone size: NA
J gene: TRBJ1-1
CDR3 DNA: TGCAGCGTTGAAATTGGGGGGCCCGAAGCTTTCTTT
CDR3 protein: CSVEIGGPEAFF

D gene: NA
V gene: TRBV20-1
clone size: few
J gene: TRBJ2-1
CDR3 DNA: TGCAGTGCTCCCTTCAACGAACGGGGAACCTACAATGAGCAGTTCTTC
CDR3 protein: CSAPFNERGTYNEQFF

D gene: NA
V gene: TRBV20-1
clone size: few
J gene: TRBJ1-2
CDR3 DNA: TGCAGTGCTCCTTTGCGGGGCTACACCTTC
CDR3 protein: CSAPLRGYTF

D gene: NA
V gene: TRBV7-9
clone size: few
J gene: TRBJ1-2
CDR3 DNA: TGTGCCAGCAGCTTAGGAAGTGGAGGGGGGAACTATGGCTACACCTTC
CDR3 protein: CASSLGSGGGNYGYTF

D gene: NA
V gene: TRBV29-1
clone size: NA
J gene: TRBJ1-1
CDR3 DNA: TGCAGCGTGGCCAGATCGGACCCCCTAATGAACACTGAAGCTTTCTTT
CDR3 protein: CSVARSDPLMNTEAFF

D gene: NA
V gene: TRBV6-5
clone size: few
J gene: TRBJ2-1
CDR3 DNA: TGTGCCAGCAGTCCCACATATTACAATGAGCAGTTCTTC
CDR3 protein: CASSPTYYNEQFF

D gene: NA
V gene: TRBV9
clone size: NA
J gene: TRBJ2-2
CDR3 DNA: TGTGCCAGCAGCGTAGCTCAGGGCTGGGAGCTGTTTTTT
CDR3 protein: CASSVAQGWELFF

D gene: TRBD1
V gene: TRBV6-1
clone size: NA
J gene: TRBJ2-7
CDR3 DNA: TGTGCCAGCAGCCAGGCCAACGTGGACGACAGGGCCTGCGAGCAGTACTTC
CDR3 protein: CASSQANVDDRACEQYF

D gene: NA
V gene: TRBV5-1
clone size: few
J gene: TRBJ2-5
CDR3 DNA: TGCGCCAGCAGCTCAAGGTCTTCCGAGACCCAGTACTTC
CDR3 protein: CASSSRSSETQYF

D gene: NA
V gene: TRBV10-3
clone size: many
J gene: TRBJ1-4
CDR3 DNA: TGTGCCATCAGTGAGTCGGCAGGGGCCGAAAAACTGTTTTTT
CDR3 protein: CAISESAGAEKLFF

D gene: NA
V gene: TRBV6-1
clone size: NA
J gene: TRBJ2-5
CDR3 DNA: TGTGCCAGCAGTTCAAGGGCTAGAAGGGAGACCCAGTACTTC
CDR3 protein: CASSSRARRETQYF

D gene: NA
V gene: TRBV2
clone size: NA
J gene: TRBJ2-7
CDR3 DNA: TGTGCCAGCCGACAGGCCTACGAGCAGTACTTC
CDR3 protein: CASRQAYEQYF

D gene: TRBD1
V gene: TRBV20-1
clone size: few
J gene: TRBJ2-7
CDR3 DNA: TGCAGTGCTAGAGAGACAGGGCCCTACTACGAGCAGTACTTC
CDR3 protein: CSARETGPYYEQYF

D gene: TRBD2
V gene: TRBV12-3/TRBV12-4
clone size: few
J gene: TRBJ2-1
CDR3 DNA: TGTGCCAGCAGCAACCCCCCGGGCGGGGGGTTAAATGAGCAGTTCTTC
CDR3 protein: CASSNPPGGGLNEQFF

D gene: TRBD2
V gene: TRBV29-1
clone size: few
J gene: TRBJ2-3
CDR3 DNA: TGCAGCGTTACTCCCACGGGGGGACCCACAGATACGCAGTATTTT
CDR3 protein: CSVTPTGGPTDTQYF

D gene: NA
V gene: TRBV12-3/TRBV12-4
clone size: NA
J gene: TRBJ1-5
CDR3 DNA: TGTGCCAGTACACAGGGAGGCGGTCAGCCCCAGCATTTT
CDR3 protein: CASTQGGGQPQHF